A selection of T cell receptor beta chains follows, all from one sample in a study of T-cell reconstitution after alpha-beta-depleted transplantation in children. TCRdb re-called the PCR reads with MiXCR, one entry per CDR3 protein. There are around 400,000 distinct CDR3 sequences in the sample; roughly a tenth occur only once, and 4.5% to 7% lies in the top ten. The specimen was PBMCs from the stem cell graft donor, collected from the stem cell graft. Source of these receptors: a human donor who donated a stem cell graft to a child with acute myeloid leukemia. CDR3s leave out the opening cysteine and the closing phenylalanine or tryptophan. Fields, in order: CDR3 length, V gene, clone size, CDR3 protein. Where a row states a size, it is once, few, many or the class of an expanded clone; other rows omit it.

len: 11
v_gene: TRBV12-3/TRBV12-4
abundance: few
CDR3aa: ASSLSGRGEQF

len: 13
v_gene: TRBV5-1
abundance: few
CDR3aa: ASSYAGSITGELF

len: 14
v_gene: TRBV7-7
abundance: few
CDR3aa: ASSLAGTSGTNEQF

len: 15
v_gene: TRBV25-1
abundance: -
CDR3aa: ASSVGKLGSGANVLT

len: 12
v_gene: TRBV9
abundance: -
CDR3aa: ASSVVAMNNEQF

len: 11
v_gene: TRBV7-2
abundance: few
CDR3aa: ASRYVVHNEQF

len: 13
v_gene: TRBV23-1
abundance: -
CDR3aa: ARTSRDTPTDTQY

len: 11
v_gene: TRBV9
abundance: few
CDR3aa: ASSVDVKGEAF

len: 12
v_gene: TRBV3-1
abundance: -
CDR3aa: ASSQGLAAETQY

len: 13
v_gene: TRBV6-1
abundance: -
CDR3aa: ASSGGQGPNQPQH

len: 13
v_gene: TRBV11-1
abundance: few
CDR3aa: ASSTTGGGPYEQY

len: 12
v_gene: TRBV7-9
abundance: many
CDR3aa: ASSSRDANTEAF

len: 14
v_gene: TRBV7-9
abundance: few
CDR3aa: ASSLGSRNSGNTIY

len: 16
v_gene: TRBV7-3
abundance: -
CDR3aa: ASSLLPLAGGVYNEQF

len: 15
v_gene: TRBV9
abundance: few
CDR3aa: ASSVGGDRLSPDTQY

len: 12
v_gene: TRBV6-1
abundance: -
CDR3aa: ATPGGDNTGELF

len: 11
v_gene: TRBV20-1
abundance: few
CDR3aa: SAEGRAGETQY

len: 14
v_gene: TRBV20-1
abundance: few
CDR3aa: SARVMQGTNTGELF

len: 13
v_gene: TRBV29-1
abundance: many
CDR3aa: SVYLGTASGNTIY

len: 13
v_gene: TRBV2
abundance: -
CDR3aa: ASSFGQGGGETQY

len: 13
v_gene: TRBV5-1
abundance: few
CDR3aa: ASTTNPGAKNIQY

len: 12
v_gene: TRBV7-2
abundance: -
CDR3aa: ASRDMAMNTEAF

len: 12
v_gene: TRBV2
abundance: -
CDR3aa: ASSEGRNTDTQY

len: 11
v_gene: TRBV7-2
abundance: many
CDR3aa: ASSLRQDPRAF

len: 14
v_gene: TRBV6-1
abundance: many
CDR3aa: ASKGTSGADYNEQF

len: 10
v_gene: TRBV29-1
abundance: few
CDR3aa: SVDRLAETQY

len: 11
v_gene: TRBV20-1
abundance: -
CDR3aa: SARGGFGEKLF

len: 11
v_gene: TRBV3-1
abundance: many
CDR3aa: ASSRYMNTEAF

len: 10
v_gene: TRBV20-1
abundance: -
CDR3aa: SAPGAGEKLF

len: 14
v_gene: TRBV6-1
abundance: -
CDR3aa: ASSEAGGSGWDIQY

len: 12
v_gene: TRBV24-1
abundance: -
CDR3aa: ATSDPAASREQF

len: 15
v_gene: TRBV5-1
abundance: many
CDR3aa: ASSLGGTGASTDTQY

len: 13
v_gene: TRBV6-2/TRBV6-3
abundance: -
CDR3aa: ASSSDLTGYYEQY

len: 12
v_gene: TRBV4-2
abundance: few
CDR3aa: ASSQDQNTGELF

len: 11
v_gene: TRBV7-6
abundance: many
CDR3aa: ASSLDAGTEAF

len: 11
v_gene: TRBV3-1
abundance: many
CDR3aa: ASSQTGYQPQH

len: 13
v_gene: TRBV5-1
abundance: -
CDR3aa: ASSLGGTSPDTQY

len: 12
v_gene: TRBV12-3/TRBV12-4
abundance: -
CDR3aa: ASTGQGKSNEQF

len: 12
v_gene: TRBV9
abundance: -
CDR3aa: ASSSITGTTEAF

len: 12
v_gene: TRBV6-2/TRBV6-3
abundance: few
CDR3aa: ASSYRLNTGELF

len: 13
v_gene: TRBV10-3
abundance: few
CDR3aa: AIMATSGSYNEQF

len: 13
v_gene: TRBV18
abundance: few
CDR3aa: ASSPPGQGLKPQH

len: 14
v_gene: TRBV7-6
abundance: -
CDR3aa: ASGLVGGAPYNEQF

len: 14
v_gene: TRBV4-2
abundance: few
CDR3aa: ASSQEGGATNEKLF

len: 10
v_gene: TRBV7-9
abundance: few
CDR3aa: ASSSVSNEQF

len: 10
v_gene: TRBV5-6
abundance: -
CDR3aa: ASTSSGYGYT

len: 14
v_gene: TRBV7-9
abundance: many
CDR3aa: ASSLVSGVGGNEQF

len: 12
v_gene: TRBV11-2
abundance: -
CDR3aa: ASSRDYLQETQY

len: 12
v_gene: TRBV15
abundance: many
CDR3aa: ATSTGTDTGELF

len: 11
v_gene: TRBV5-1
abundance: -
CDR3aa: ASGRTGGETQY